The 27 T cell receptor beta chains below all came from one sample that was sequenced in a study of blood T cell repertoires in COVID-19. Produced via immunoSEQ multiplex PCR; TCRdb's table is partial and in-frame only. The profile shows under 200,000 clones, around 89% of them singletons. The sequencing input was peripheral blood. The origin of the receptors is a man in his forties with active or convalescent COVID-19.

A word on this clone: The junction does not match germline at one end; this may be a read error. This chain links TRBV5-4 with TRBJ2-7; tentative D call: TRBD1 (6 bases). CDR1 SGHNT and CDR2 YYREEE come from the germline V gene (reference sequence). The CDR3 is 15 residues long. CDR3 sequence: CASRLALSGVHEQYF. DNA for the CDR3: TGTGCCAGCAGGTTGGCCCTGTCAGGGGTCCACGAGCAGTACTTC.

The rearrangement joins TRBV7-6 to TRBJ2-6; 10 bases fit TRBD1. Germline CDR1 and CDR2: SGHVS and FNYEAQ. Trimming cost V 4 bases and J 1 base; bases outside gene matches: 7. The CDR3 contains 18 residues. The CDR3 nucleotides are TGTGCCAGCAGCTCGATCCGGGACAGGGGATCTGGGGCCAACGTCCTGACTTTC. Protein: CASSSIRDRGSGANVLTF.

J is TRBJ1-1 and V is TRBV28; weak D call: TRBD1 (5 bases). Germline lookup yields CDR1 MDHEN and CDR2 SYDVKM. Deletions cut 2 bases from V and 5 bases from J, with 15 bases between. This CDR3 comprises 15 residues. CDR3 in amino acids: CASSLGSAGSTEAFF. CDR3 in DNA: TGTGCCAGCAGTTTAGGCTCGGCAGGGTCGACTGAAGCTTTCTTT.

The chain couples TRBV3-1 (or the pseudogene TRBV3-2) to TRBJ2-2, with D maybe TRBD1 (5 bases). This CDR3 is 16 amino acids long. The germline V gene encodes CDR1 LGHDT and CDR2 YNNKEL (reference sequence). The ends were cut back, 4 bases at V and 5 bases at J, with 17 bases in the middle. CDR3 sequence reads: CASSLIQVVGTGELFF. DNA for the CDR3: TGTGCCAGCAGCCTTATACAGGTGGTGGGAACCGGGGAGCTGTTTTTT.

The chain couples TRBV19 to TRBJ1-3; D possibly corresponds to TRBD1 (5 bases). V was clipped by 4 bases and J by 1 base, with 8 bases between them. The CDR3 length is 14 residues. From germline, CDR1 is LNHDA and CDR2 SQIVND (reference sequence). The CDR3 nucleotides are TGTGCCAGTAGTACGGGGGTATCTGGAAACACCATATATTTT. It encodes CASSTGVSGNTIYF.

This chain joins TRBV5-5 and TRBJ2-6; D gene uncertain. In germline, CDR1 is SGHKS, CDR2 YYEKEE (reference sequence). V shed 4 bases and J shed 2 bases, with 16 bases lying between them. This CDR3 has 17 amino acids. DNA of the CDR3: TGTGCCAGCAGCGCGAACACCCGGGTGACTGGGGCCAACGTCCTGACTTTC. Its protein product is CASSANTRVTGANVLTF.

The CDR3 region is CSVGEGRSNTEAFF. DNA for the CDR3: TGCAGCGTTGGTGAGGGTCGGTCGAACACTGAAGCTTTCTTT. This chain joins TRBV29-1 and TRBJ1-1; D call uncertain. Trimming stripped 4 bases from V and 1 base from J, with 13 bases between. The germline V gene has CDR1 SQVTM and CDR2 ANQGSEA. The CDR3 sequence is 14 residues long.

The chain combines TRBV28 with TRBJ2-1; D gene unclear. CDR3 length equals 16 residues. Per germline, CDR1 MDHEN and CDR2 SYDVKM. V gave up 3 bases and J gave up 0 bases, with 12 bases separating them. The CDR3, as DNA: TGTGCCAGCAGTTTTAACTTCCTGAGCTCCTACAATGAGCAGTTCTTC. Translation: CASSFNFLSSYNEQFF.

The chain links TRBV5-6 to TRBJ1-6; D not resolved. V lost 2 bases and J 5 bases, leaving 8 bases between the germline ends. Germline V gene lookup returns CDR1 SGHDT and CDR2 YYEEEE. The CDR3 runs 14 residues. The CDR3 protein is CASSFGADNSPLHF. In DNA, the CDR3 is TGTGCCAGCAGCTTCGGCGCGGATAATTCACCCCTCCACTTT.

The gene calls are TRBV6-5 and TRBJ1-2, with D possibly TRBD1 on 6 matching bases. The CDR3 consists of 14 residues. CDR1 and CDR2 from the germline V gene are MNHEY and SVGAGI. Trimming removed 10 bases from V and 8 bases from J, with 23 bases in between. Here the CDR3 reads CATVTPQGTRGYTF. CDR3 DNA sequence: TGTGCCACCGTTACTCCGCAGGGGACTAGGGGCTACACCTTC.

The CDR3 nucleotides are TGTGCCAGCAGCCGCGGACTAGACGCCTACGAGCAGTACTTC. Amino acids: CASSRGLDAYEQYF. J is TRBJ2-7 and V is TRBV5-6, with 7 bases fitting TRBD2. The V gene's germline CDR1 is SGHDT and CDR2 YYEEEE. J was trimmed by 2 bases and V by 4 bases; bases with no gene match: 6. This CDR3 has 14 residues.

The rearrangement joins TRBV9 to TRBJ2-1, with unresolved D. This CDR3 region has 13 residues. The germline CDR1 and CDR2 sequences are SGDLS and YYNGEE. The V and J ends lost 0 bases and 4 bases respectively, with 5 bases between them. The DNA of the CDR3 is TGTGCCAGCAGCGTAGACTTATACAATGAGCAGTTCTTC. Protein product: CASSVDLYNEQFF.

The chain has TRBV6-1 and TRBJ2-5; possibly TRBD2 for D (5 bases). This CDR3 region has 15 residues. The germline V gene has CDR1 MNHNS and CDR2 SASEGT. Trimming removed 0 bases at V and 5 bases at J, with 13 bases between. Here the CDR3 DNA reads TGTGCCAGCAGTGAAGCGGGGTTTACGGGGGAGACCCAGTACTTC. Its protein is CASSEAGFTGETQYF.

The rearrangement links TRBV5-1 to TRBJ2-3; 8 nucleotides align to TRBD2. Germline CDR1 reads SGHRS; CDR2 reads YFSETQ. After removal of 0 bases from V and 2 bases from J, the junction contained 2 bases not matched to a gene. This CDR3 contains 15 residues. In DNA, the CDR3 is TGCGCCAGCAGCTTGGAGACTAGCGACACAGATACGCAGTATTTT. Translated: CASSLETSDTDTQYF.

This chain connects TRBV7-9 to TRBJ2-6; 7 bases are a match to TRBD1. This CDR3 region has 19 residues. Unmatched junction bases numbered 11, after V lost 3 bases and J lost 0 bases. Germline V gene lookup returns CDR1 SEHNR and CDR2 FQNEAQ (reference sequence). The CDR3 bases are TGTGCCAGCAGCTTGCCGACAGGGCTTATGAGCTCTGGGGCCAACGTCCTGACTTTC. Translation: CASSLPTGLMSSGANVLTF.

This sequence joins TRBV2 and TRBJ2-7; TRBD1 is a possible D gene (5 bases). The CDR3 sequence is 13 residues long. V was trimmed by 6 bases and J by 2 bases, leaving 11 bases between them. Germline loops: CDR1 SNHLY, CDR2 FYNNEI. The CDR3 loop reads CASRDTDAYEQYF. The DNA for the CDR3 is TGTGCCAGCAGGGACACTGACGCCTACGAGCAGTACTTC.

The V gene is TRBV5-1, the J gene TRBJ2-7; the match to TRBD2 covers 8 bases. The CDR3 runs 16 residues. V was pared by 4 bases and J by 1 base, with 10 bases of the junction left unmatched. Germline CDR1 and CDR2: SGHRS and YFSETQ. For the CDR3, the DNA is TGCGCCAGCAGCACAGCCCCGGGAGGGGGGTCCTACGAGCAGTACTTC. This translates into CASSTAPGGGSYEQYF.

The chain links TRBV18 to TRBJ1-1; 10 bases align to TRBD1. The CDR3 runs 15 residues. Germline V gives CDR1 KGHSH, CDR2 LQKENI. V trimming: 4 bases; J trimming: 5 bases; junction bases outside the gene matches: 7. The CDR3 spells CASSRLGTGETEAFF. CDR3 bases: TGTGCCAGCTCACGCCTAGGGACAGGGGAAACTGAAGCTTTCTTT.

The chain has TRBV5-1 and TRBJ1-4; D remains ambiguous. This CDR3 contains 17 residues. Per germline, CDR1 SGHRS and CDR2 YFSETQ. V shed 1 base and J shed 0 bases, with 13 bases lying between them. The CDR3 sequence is CASSLNPGGTTNEKLFF. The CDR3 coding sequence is TGCGCCAGCAGCTTGAACCCCGGCGGGACAACTAATGAAAAACTGTTTTTT.

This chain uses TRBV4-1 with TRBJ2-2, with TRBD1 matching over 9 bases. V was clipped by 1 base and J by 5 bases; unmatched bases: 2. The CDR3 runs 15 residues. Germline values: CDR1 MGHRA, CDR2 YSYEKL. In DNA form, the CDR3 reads TGCGCCAGCAGCCAAGGGGACAGGGAAACCGGGGAGCTGTTTTTT. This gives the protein CASSQGDRETGELFF.

The CDR3: CASSGSGGLRTEAFF. In DNA, the CDR3 is TGTGCCAGCAGTGGTTCAGGGGGGTTGAGGACTGAAGCTTTCTTT. The V call is TRBV2, the J call TRBJ1-1; TRBD1 matches at 7 bases. Germline CDR1 reads SNHLY; CDR2 reads FYNNEI. The CDR3 has 15 amino acids. J lost 5 bases, V lost 4 bases, and 10 bases had no gene match.

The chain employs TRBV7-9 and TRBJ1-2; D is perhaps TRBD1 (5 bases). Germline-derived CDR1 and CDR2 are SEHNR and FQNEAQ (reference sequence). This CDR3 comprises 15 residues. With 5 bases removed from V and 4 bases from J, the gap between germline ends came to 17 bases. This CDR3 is CASSPQGNGGYGYTF. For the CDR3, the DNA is TGTGCCAGCAGCCCGCAGGGTAACGGTGGCTATGGCTACACCTTC.

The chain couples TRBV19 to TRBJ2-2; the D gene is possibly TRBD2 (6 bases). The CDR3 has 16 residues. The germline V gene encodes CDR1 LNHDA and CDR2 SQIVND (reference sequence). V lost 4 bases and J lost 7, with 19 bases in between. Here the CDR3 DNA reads TGTGCCAGTAGTAACCGAGGGATGCGGGGAATCGGGGAGCTGTTTTTT. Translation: CASSNRGMRGIGELFF.

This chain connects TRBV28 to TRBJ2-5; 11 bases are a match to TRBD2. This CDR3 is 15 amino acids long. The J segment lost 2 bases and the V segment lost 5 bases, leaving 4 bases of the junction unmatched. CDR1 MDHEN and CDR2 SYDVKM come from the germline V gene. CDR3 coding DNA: TGTGCCAGCAGTCTCGGGACTAGCGGACAAGAGACCCAGTACTTC. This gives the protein CASSLGTSGQETQYF.

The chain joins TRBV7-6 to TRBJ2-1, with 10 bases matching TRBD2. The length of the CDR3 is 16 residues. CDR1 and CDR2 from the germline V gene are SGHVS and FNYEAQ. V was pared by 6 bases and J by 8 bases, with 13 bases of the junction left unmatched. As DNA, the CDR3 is TGTGCCAGCAGGCCCCCCCTAGCGGGAGATTTGGATGAGCAGTTCTTC. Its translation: CASRPPLAGDLDEQFF.

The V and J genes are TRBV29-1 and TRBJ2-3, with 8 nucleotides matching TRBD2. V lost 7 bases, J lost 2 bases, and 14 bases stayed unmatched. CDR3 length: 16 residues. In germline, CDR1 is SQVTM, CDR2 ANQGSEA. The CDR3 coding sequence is TGCAGCGCCCGGGGGGTAGCGGGGCTAAACACAGATACGCAGTATTTT. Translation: CSARGVAGLNTDTQYF.

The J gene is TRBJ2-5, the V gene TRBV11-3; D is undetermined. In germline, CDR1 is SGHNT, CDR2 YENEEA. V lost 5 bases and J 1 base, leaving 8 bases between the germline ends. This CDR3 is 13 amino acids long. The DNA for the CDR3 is TGTGCCAGCAGCCTCCCCCCCCAAGAGACCCAGTACTTC. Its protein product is CASSLPPQETQYF.